These 22 T cell receptor beta chains originate from one sample sequenced in a study of metastatic and nonmetastatic thyroid tumors. The entire patient cohort was treatment-naive prior to thyroid surgery. From the PCR reads, TCRdb re-called clones with MiXCR. Of 89,000 or so clones listed, around 7.8% were seen once; the top ten hold around 8.5%. Input material: blood. All receptors come from a female donor with papillary thyroid cancer or a benign thyroid nodule (not recorded which). Some clones in this sample may be carry-over from other donors' samples.

The sample holds many counts of this clone. V gene TRBV30 combines with J gene TRBJ2-1, with no clear D. Germline V gives CDR1 GTSNPN, CDR2 SVGIG (reference sequence). Trimming pared 1 base from V and 11 bases from J, leaving 12 bases between. This CDR3 region has 12 residues. The CDR3 coding sequence is TGTGCCTGGAGTGCCCCTGGGGTTAAGCAGTTCTTC. Its protein is CAWSAPGVKQFF.

This clone was found many times. V and J are TRBV19 and TRBJ1-5; perhaps TRBD1 as D (6 bases). V was pared by 3 bases and J by 6 bases, with 12 bases between. The germline CDR1 and CDR2 sequences are LNHDA and SQIVND (reference sequence). This CDR3 contains 14 residues. Written as DNA, the CDR3 is TGTGCCAGTAGTATTGAGGGGGAGGTTCAGCCCCAGCATTTT. Its protein product is CASSIEGEVQPQHF.

This clone was picked up many times. The chain couples TRBV7-9 to TRBJ1-2; no firm D call. V lost 5 bases, J lost 7 bases, and 11 bases lay in between. Germline V CDR1 and CDR2: SEHNR, FQNEAQ (reference sequence). The length of the CDR3 is 12 residues. CDR3 coding DNA: TGTGCCAGCAGCCTCCAAGGCCTTGGCTACACCTTC. Amino acids: CASSLQGLGYTF.

This clone was recorded at least ten times. The chain recombines TRBV5-1 with TRBJ1-1; D not resolved. With 7 bases removed from V and 0 bases from J, the gap between germline ends came to 7 bases. Germline CDR1 reads SGHRS; CDR2 reads YFSETQ. CDR3 length: 12 residues. The CDR3 loop is CASGTLNTEAFF. CDR3 coding DNA: TGCGCCAGCGGCACCTTGAACACTGAAGCTTTCTTT.

This clone has a handful of counts. V gene TRBV19 combines with J gene TRBJ2-7, with D perhaps TRBD1 or TRBD2 (5 bases each). Germline values: CDR1 LNHDA, CDR2 SQIVND (reference sequence). Trimming removed 3 bases from V and 6 bases from J, with 12 bases in between. The CDR3 extends over 13 amino acids. Here the CDR3 DNA reads TGTGCCAGTAGTATGTCGAAGGGACCCGAGCAGTACTTC. Translating gives CASSMSKGPEQYF.

Ten or more counts support this clone. CDR3 DNA sequence: TGTGCCAGCTCACCACCGGTCCGCCAAGAGACCCAGTACTTC. This codes for CASSPPVRQETQYF. The gene calls are TRBV18 and TRBJ2-5; D is undetermined. The CDR3 extends over 14 amino acids. Germline assignment: CDR1 KGHSH and CDR2 LQKENI. V lost 0 bases to trimming and J lost 1 base, with 6 bases between them.

This clone has at least ten counts. This chain joins TRBV2 and TRBJ2-1; 9 bases are shared with TRBD1. J gave up 6 bases and V 7 bases, and 7 bases lay outside the gene matches. CDR3 length: 14 amino acids. The germline CDR1 and CDR2 sequences are SNHLY and FYNNEI. The CDR3 region has the DNA TGTGCCAGCAAGCGGACAGGGGAGTCCAATGAGCAGTTCTTC. This codes for CASKRTGESNEQFF.

This clone showed up many times. The rearrangement links TRBV27 to TRBJ1-6; TRBD1 aligns across 9 bases. Germline V lookup: CDR1 MNHEY, CDR2 SMNVEV (reference sequence). With V trimmed by 7 bases and J by 7 bases, 11 bases remained unmatched. The CDR3 is made up of 16 amino acids. The CDR3 sequence is CASTTVIGTGNSPLHF. CDR3 in DNA: TGTGCCAGCACAACGGTTATCGGGACAGGGAATTCACCCCTCCACTTT.

This clone was seen a handful of times. A much larger clone is a single base away; this may be a read error. V is TRBV2 and J is TRBJ1-1; D not certain. Germline values: CDR1 SNHLY, CDR2 FYNNEI. V was cut by 6 bases and J by 0 bases, with 14 bases left in between. The CDR3 consists of 15 residues. In nucleotides, the CDR3 is TGTGCCAGCAGGGAATGGCTGAAAATGAACACTGAAGCTTTCTTT. The encoded protein is CASREWLKMNTEAFF.

V and J are TRBV5-4 and TRBJ2-2; tentatively, D is TRBD2 (6 bases). Germline V gene data show CDR1 as SGHNT and CDR2 as YYREEE (reference sequence). Trimming took off 1 base at V and 7 bases at J, with 14 bases between the two ends. This CDR3 region has 15 residues. The CDR3 region is CASSLPSVENGELFF. In nucleotides, the CDR3 is TGTGCCAGCAGCTTGCCTAGCGTGGAGAACGGGGAGCTGTTTTTT.

V and J are TRBV3-1 and TRBJ2-7; D ambiguous. The CDR3 runs 15 residues. V lost 2 bases to trimming and J lost 9 bases, with 20 bases between them. Germline V gene sequence: CDR1 LGHDT, CDR2 YNNKEL (reference sequence). In nucleotides, the CDR3 is TGTGCCAGCAGCCAAAACCCTTGGGAAACCATTGTGCAGTACTTC. It is translated as CASSQNPWETIVQYF.

This clone was seen at least ten times. The rearrangement joins TRBV5-4 to TRBJ2-7; D remains ambiguous. V dropped 1 base and J dropped 2 bases, with 10 bases sitting between them. The germline CDR1 and CDR2 sequences are SGHNT and YYREEE (reference sequence). This CDR3 contains 14 residues. CDR3 amino acids: CASSLTQATYEQYF. As DNA, the CDR3 is TGTGCCAGCAGCTTGACCCAGGCAACCTACGAGCAGTACTTC.

A word on this clone: At one end, the junction sequence differs from germline, possibly due to a read error. The V call is TRBV20-1, the J call TRBJ1-2; TRBD1 matches at 8 bases. Per the germline V gene, CDR1 is DFQATT and CDR2 is SNEGSKA (reference sequence). The CDR3 has 13 amino acids. The CDR3 protein is CSSTGGNNYGHTF. CDR3 bases: TGCAGTTCTACAGGGGGAAATAACTATGGCCACACCTTC.

The chain recombines TRBV7-2 with TRBJ2-5, with TRBD2 identical over 9 bases. V dropped 3 bases and J dropped 5; count of bases not matched to a gene: 4. CDR1 is SGHTA, CDR2 FQGNSA, per germline. The CDR3 consists of 14 residues. The CDR3 is CASSLAGGLETQYF. DNA of the CDR3: TGTGCCAGCAGCTTGGCGGGGGGGCTGGAGACCCAGTACTTC.

In its sample, this clone was seen many times. The chain has TRBV19 and TRBJ2-1; D gene ambiguous. Trimming took 3 bases from V and 10 from J, leaving 7 bases between them. The V gene's germline CDR1 is LNHDA and CDR2 SQIVND (reference sequence). The CDR3 runs 11 residues. CDR3 sequence: CASSIIGEQFF. DNA of the CDR3: TGTGCCAGTAGTATTATTGGCGAGCAGTTCTTC.

This clone was counted a few times. The gene calls are TRBV2 and TRBJ2-1, with TRBD2 identical over 10 bases. The trim removed 6 bases at V and 3 bases at J, leaving 5 bases unmatched. Germline V gives CDR1 SNHLY, CDR2 FYNNEI. The CDR3 runs to 15 residues. CDR3 sequence reads: CASRLTSGYYNEQFF. The CDR3 DNA is TGTGCCAGCAGATTGACTAGCGGGTACTACAATGAGCAGTTCTTC.

Of note for this clone: One base away lies a much larger clone, so this may be a sequencing read error. The chain links TRBV10-3 to TRBJ1-5, with no clear D. Germline V gene sequence: CDR1 ENHRY, CDR2 SYGVKD. V lost 10 bases to trimming and J lost 0 bases, with 7 bases between them. CDR3 length: 12 amino acids. The CDR3 is CANQHSNQPQHF. In DNA, the CDR3 is TGTGCCAACCAACATAGCAATCAGCCCCAGCATTTT.

This clone has just a few counts. The chain links TRBV25-1 to TRBJ1-1, with D maybe TRBD1 (5 bases). The CDR3 extends over 16 amino acids. Trimming took off 7 bases at V and 6 bases at J, with 24 bases between the two ends. The germline CDR1 and CDR2 sequences are MGHDK and SYGVNS. Written as DNA, the CDR3 is TGTGCCAGCACGCCAAGAGGGAAGGGGACGTCGGCTGAAGCTTTCTTT. Its protein is CASTPRGKGTSAEAFF.

This clone was picked up many times. This sequence joins TRBV3-1 and TRBJ2-2, with 7 bases matching TRBD1. Germline CDR1 is LGHDT and CDR2 is YNNKEL (reference sequence). V dropped 1 base and J dropped 1; count of bases not matched to a gene: 0. The CDR3 contains 15 residues. CDR3 region: CASSQGQGNTGELFF. The CDR3 DNA follows: TGTGCCAGCAGCCAAGGACAGGGGAACACCGGGGAGCTGTTTTTT.

This clone was picked up many times. This chain joins TRBV6-1 and TRBJ2-7; possible D gene TRBD1, 6 bases. Trimming took 6 bases from V and 3 from J, leaving 12 bases between them. The CDR3 contains 13 residues. CDR1 is MNHNS, CDR2 SASEGT, per germline. This CDR3 is CASRATGNYEQYF. CDR3 in DNA: TGTGCCAGCAGAGCAACAGGGAACTACGAGCAGTACTTC.

This clone came up many times. The gene calls are TRBV2 and TRBJ2-4; no clear D gene. The CDR3 is made up of 12 amino acids. Germline CDR1 and CDR2: SNHLY and FYNNEI. The V gene lost 7 bases and the J gene lost 1 base, with 5 bases spanning the gap. For the CDR3, the DNA is TGTGCCAGCACTGGGGCCAAAAACATTCAGTACTTC. Protein: CASTGAKNIQYF.

At least ten counts were recorded for this clone. The CDR3 reads CASLPTGRGVYGYTF. In DNA form, the CDR3 reads TGTGCCAGCCTCCCGACAGGCCGAGGAGTCTATGGCTACACCTTC. The V and J genes are TRBV2 and TRBJ1-2; D is possibly TRBD1 (6 bases). Germline V gene lookup returns CDR1 SNHLY and CDR2 FYNNEI. This CDR3 spans 15 amino acids. V was shortened by 8 bases and J by 4 bases, with 20 bases between the two germline ends.